These 18 T cell receptor beta chains were all obtained from the same sample, sequenced in a study of response to subunit inactivated influenza vaccine. TCRdb re-called the RT-PCR reads through MiXCR, storing one row per CDR3 protein. The table has approximately 530,000 distinct CDR3 sequences, around 8% seen once. The sample consisted of PBMCs from blood, taken around 25 months after vaccination. These receptors were collected from a man aged 45-69 years who received an inactivated influenza vaccine.

This chain links TRBV6-1 with TRBJ1-3, with unresolved D. The ends were cut back, 3 bases at V and 2 bases at J, with 11 bases in the middle. There are 15 residues in the CDR3. CDR1 and CDR2 (germline): MNHNS, SASEGT. DNA for the CDR3: TGTGCCAGCAGTGATAGGACCCGCGCTGGAAACACCATATATTTT. Amino acid sequence: CASSDRTRAGNTIYF.

The gene calls are TRBV20-1 and TRBJ1-2, with unresolved D. Germline V CDR1 and CDR2: DFQATT, SNEGSKA (reference sequence). The CDR3 is 14 amino acids. With 0 bases removed from V and 4 bases from J, the gap between germline ends came to 12 bases. The CDR3 is CSARDPRALYGYTF. The CDR3 DNA follows: TGCAGTGCTAGAGATCCCCGGGCCCTCTATGGCTACACCTTC.

This chain connects TRBV5-1 to TRBJ2-3; 7 nucleotides line up with TRBD1. This CDR3 is built from 14 residues. The trim removed 6 bases at V and 1 base at J, leaving 5 bases unmatched. The germline gives CDR1 SGHRS, CDR2 YFSETQ. In DNA form, the CDR3 reads TGCGCCAGCACCTCCGGACAGGGCACAGATACGCAGTATTTT. It yields the protein CASTSGQGTDTQYF.

In this sample, this clonotype turned up a few times. J is TRBJ2-1 and V is TRBV18; 11 bases fit TRBD2. Germline V gene lookup returns CDR1 KGHSH and CDR2 LQKENI. V was pared by 3 bases and J by 6 bases, with 4 bases of the junction left unmatched. The CDR3 totals 15 residues. CDR3 bases: TGTGCCAGCTCACCTCTAGCGGGGGGAACCAATGAGCAGTTCTTC. Translating it yields CASSPLAGGTNEQFF.

This clonotype occurred a few times. The chain has TRBV28 and TRBJ2-7, with TRBD2 matching 7 bases. The CDR3 loop spans 14 amino acids. V lost 5 bases, J lost 5 bases, and 9 bases stayed unmatched. Germline V gene lookup returns CDR1 MDHEN and CDR2 SYDVKM. Here the CDR3 reads CASSTLGEGDEQYF. The CDR3 DNA sequence: TGTGCCAGCAGTACCCTCGGGGAGGGCGACGAGCAGTACTTC. Full variable domain (rest looked up from reference TRBV28 and TRBJ2-7): DVKVTQSSRYLVKRTGEKVFLECVQDMDHENMFWYRQDPGLGLRLIYFSYDVKMKEKGDIPEGYSVSREKKERFSLILESASTNQTSMYLCASSTLGEGDEQYFGPGTRLTVT.

J is TRBJ2-3 and V is TRBV7-2; D is possibly TRBD1 or TRBD2 (5 bases each). The V and J ends lost 3 bases and 0 bases respectively, with 13 bases between them. This CDR3 contains 16 residues. The V gene's germline CDR1 is SGHTA and CDR2 FQGNSA. DNA of the CDR3: TGTGCCAGCAGCTTCGGGACCCTATCTAGCACAGATACGCAGTATTTT. Its translation: CASSFGTLSSTDTQYF. Drawing the rest from reference TRBV7-2 and TRBJ2-3, the complete variable domain is GAGVSQSPSNKVTEKGKDVELRCDPISGHTALYWYRQSLGQGLEFLIYFQGNSAPDKSGLPSDRFSAERTGGSVSTLTIQRTQQEDSAVYLCASSFGTLSSTDTQYFGPGTRLTVL.

This clonotype was seen more than once but under ten times. This rearrangement joins TRBV24-1 to TRBJ2-2; D might be TRBD1 or TRBD2, each matching 5 bases. Trimming left V 4 bases short and J 1 base short, with 12 bases between. Looked up from germline, CDR1 is KGHDR and CDR2 is SFDVKD. There are 16 residues in the CDR3. The CDR3 here is CATSDPIGGNTGELFF. In nucleotides, the CDR3 is TGTGCCACCAGTGACCCGATTGGGGGGAACACCGGGGAGCTGTTTTTT.

This chain joins TRBV7-8 and TRBJ2-3, with 9 bases fitting TRBD1. V was clipped by 2 bases and J by 3 bases; unmatched bases: 6. This CDR3 is built from 16 residues. The germline CDR1 and CDR2 sequences are SGHVS and FQNEAQ. The chain's CDR3 is CASSLTGTGLTDTQYF. The CDR3 bases are TGTGCCAGCAGCTTAACCGGGACAGGGTTAACAGATACGCAGTATTTT.

This rearrangement joins TRBV3-1 to TRBJ2-7, with D hard to call. The CDR3 is made up of 13 amino acids. Germline loops: CDR1 LGHDT, CDR2 YNNKEL (reference sequence). V lost 9 bases, J lost 2 bases, and 14 bases lay in between. This CDR3 reads CARSTLPPYEQYF. The CDR3 DNA sequence: TGTGCCAGGTCGACTTTGCCGCCCTACGAGCAGTACTTC.

V gene TRBV12-3 or TRBV12-4 combines with J gene TRBJ1-1; D remains ambiguous. This CDR3 region has 12 residues. Trimming removed 6 bases at V and 10 bases at J, with 15 bases between. Written as DNA, the CDR3 is TGTGCCAGCAGCCTTAAGCTCCGGACAGCTTTCTTT. The encoded protein is CASSLKLRTAFF.

This chain joins TRBV14 and TRBJ2-5; no firm D call. The CDR3 spans 17 residues. Per germline, CDR1 SGHDN and CDR2 FVKESK. The germline V and J ends were trimmed by 1 base and 5 bases, with 20 bases remaining between them. The CDR3 sequence is CASSQGPTSFHLETQYF. The CDR3, as DNA: TGTGCCAGCAGCCAAGGACCCACCTCTTTTCACCTTGAGACCCAGTACTTC.

CDR3: CASSSYRGENSYEQYF. In DNA, the CDR3 is TGTGCCAGCAGCTCCTACAGGGGTGAAAATTCCTACGAGCAGTACTTC. The gene calls are TRBV7-6 and TRBJ2-7, with 7 positions matching TRBD1. CDR1 is SGHVS, CDR2 FNYEAQ, per germline. This CDR3 is 16 amino acids long. The trim removed 4 bases at V and 1 base at J, leaving 10 bases unmatched.

V usage is TRBV7-2 and J usage is TRBJ2-2, with D perhaps being TRBD1 or TRBD2 (5 bases each). This CDR3 has 15 amino acids. Per the germline V gene, CDR1 is SGHTA and CDR2 is FQGNSA. V gave up 6 bases and J gave up 1 base, with 12 bases separating them. Here the CDR3 reads CASSRDGWNTGELFF. CDR3 coding DNA: TGTGCCAGCAGTCGGGACGGTTGGAACACCGGGGAGCTGTTTTTT.

This clonotype turned up a few times. The chain carries TRBV5-1 and TRBJ2-7; 8 nucleotides align to TRBD2. CDR1 is SGHRS, CDR2 YFSETQ, per germline. V dropped 0 bases and J dropped 6; count of bases not matched to a gene: 8. The CDR3 extends over 15 amino acids. The CDR3 here is CASSLEAGGLGEQYF. As DNA, the CDR3 is TGCGCCAGCAGCTTGGAGGCGGGAGGTCTTGGCGAGCAGTACTTC.

Ten or more counts support this clonotype. The V call is TRBV6-1, the J call TRBJ2-3; TRBD1 aligns across 8 bases. V was pared by 6 bases and J by 1 base, with 3 bases of the junction left unmatched. Germline CDR1 MNHNS, CDR2 SASEGT. The CDR3 covers 14 residues. Here the CDR3 DNA reads TGTGCCAGCAGACCACAGGGGGGCACAGATACGCAGTATTTT. Residues: CASRPQGGTDTQYF.

A single count supports this clonotype. The CDR3 sequence: CASAQGAEQYF. CDR3 nucleotide sequence: TGTGCCAGTGCACAGGGGGCCGAGCAGTACTTC. The chain couples TRBV19 to TRBJ2-7, with 9 bases fitting TRBD1. Germline V gives CDR1 LNHDA, CDR2 SQIVND (reference sequence). The CDR3 is 11 residues long. Unmatched junction bases numbered 2, after V lost 8 bases and J lost 6 bases.

This clonotype was detected a few times. The chain couples TRBV11-2 to TRBJ2-7, with 12 nucleotides matching TRBD2. CDR3 length equals 16 residues. Germline trimming cut 4 bases from V and 3 bases from J; bases unmatched to any gene: 7. In germline, CDR1 is SGHAT, CDR2 FQNNGV. The CDR3 spells CASSSGLAGMIYEQYF. In nucleotides, the CDR3 is TGTGCCAGCAGCTCCGGACTAGCGGGGATGATCTACGAGCAGTACTTC.

This chain uses TRBV4-1 with TRBJ2-1, with D uncertain. The V end was cut by 2 bases, the J end by 4 bases, with 6 bases between. This CDR3 comprises 13 residues. The germline V gene encodes CDR1 MGHRA and CDR2 YSYEKL. The CDR3 coding sequence is TGCGCCAGCAGCCAATATCTTTACAATGAGCAGTTCTTC. This encodes CASSQYLYNEQFF.